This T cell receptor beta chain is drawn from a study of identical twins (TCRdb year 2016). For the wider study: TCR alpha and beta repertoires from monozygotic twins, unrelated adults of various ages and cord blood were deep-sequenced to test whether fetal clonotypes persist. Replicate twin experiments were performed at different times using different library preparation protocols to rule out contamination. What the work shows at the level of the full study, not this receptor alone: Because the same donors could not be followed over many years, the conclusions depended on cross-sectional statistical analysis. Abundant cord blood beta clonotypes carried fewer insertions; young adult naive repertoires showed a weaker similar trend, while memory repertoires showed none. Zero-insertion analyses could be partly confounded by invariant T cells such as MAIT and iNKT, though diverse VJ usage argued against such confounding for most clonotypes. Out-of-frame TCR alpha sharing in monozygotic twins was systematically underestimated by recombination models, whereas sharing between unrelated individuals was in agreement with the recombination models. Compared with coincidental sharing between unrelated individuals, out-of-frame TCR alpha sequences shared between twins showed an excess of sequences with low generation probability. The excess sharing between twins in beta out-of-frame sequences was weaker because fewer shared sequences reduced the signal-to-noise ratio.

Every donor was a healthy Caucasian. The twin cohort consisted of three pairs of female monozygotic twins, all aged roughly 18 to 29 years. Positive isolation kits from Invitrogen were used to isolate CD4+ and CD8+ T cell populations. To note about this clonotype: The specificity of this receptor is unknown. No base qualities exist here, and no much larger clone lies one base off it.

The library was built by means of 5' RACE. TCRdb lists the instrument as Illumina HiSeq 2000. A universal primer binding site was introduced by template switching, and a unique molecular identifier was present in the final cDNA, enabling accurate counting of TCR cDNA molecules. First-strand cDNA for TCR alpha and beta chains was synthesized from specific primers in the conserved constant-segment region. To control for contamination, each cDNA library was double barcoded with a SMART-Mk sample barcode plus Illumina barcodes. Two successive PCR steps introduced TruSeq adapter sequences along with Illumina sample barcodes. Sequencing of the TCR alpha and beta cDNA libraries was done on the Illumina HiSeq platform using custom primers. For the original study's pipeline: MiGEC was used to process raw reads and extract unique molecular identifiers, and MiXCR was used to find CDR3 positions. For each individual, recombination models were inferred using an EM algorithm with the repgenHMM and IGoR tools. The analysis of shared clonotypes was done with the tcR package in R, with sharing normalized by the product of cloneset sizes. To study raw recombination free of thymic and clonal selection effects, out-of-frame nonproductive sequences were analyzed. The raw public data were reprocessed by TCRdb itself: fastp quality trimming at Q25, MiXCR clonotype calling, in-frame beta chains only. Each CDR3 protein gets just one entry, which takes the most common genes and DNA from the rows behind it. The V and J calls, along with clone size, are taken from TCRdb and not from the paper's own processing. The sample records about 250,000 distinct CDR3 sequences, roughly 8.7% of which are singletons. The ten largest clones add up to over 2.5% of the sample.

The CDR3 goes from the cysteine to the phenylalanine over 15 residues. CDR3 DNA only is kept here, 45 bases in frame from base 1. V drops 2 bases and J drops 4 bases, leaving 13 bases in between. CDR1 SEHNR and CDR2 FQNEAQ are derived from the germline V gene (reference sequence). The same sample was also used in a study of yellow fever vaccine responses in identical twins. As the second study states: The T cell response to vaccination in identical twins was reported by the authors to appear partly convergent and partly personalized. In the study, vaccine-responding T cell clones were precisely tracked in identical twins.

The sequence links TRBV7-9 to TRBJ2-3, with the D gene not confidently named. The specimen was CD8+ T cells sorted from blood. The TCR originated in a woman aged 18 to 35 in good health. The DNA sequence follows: TGTGCCAGCAGCTTAAGCAGTTTCAAACCAGATACGCAGTATTTT. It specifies CASSLSSFKPDTQYF.